This entry lists 24 T cell receptor beta chains sequenced from one sample in a study of cytomegalovirus exposure and HLA in healthy donors. Sequenced by immunoSEQ multiplex PCR; TCRdb stores in-frame clones only, minus some. The top ten hold roughly 1.2% of the sample, which has about 350,000 clones, approximately 90% seen once. The sequencing input was PBMCs. The source is a woman in her thirties in good health and CMV-seropositive.

This chain links TRBV9 with TRBJ2-5; 9 bases fit TRBD2. The junction had 5 bases not matched to a gene; V was cut back by 0 bases and J by 2 bases. This CDR3 contains 16 residues. Germline V lookup: CDR1 SGDLS, CDR2 YYNGEE. The CDR3 DNA is TGTGCCAGCAGCGTAGGTGATAGCGGGGGACAAGAGACCCAGTACTTC. Protein sequence: CASSVGDSGGQETQYF.

The V and J genes are TRBV5-1 and TRBJ2-1; 9 nucleotides line up with TRBD2. In germline, CDR1 is SGHRS, CDR2 YFSETQ. The length of the CDR3 is 16 residues. V trimming: 6 bases; J trimming: 12 bases; junction bases outside the gene matches: 19. Here the CDR3 DNA reads TGCGCCAGCACAACGGCCGTAGCGGGAGAGGGCTACCGGCAGTTCTTC. Translated: CASTTAVAGEGYRQFF.

This chain joins TRBV30 and TRBJ2-3; D tentatively fits TRBD1 or TRBD2 (6 bases each). Germline V CDR1 and CDR2: GTSNPN, SVGIG (reference sequence). V gave up 5 bases and J gave up 0 bases, with 15 bases separating them. The CDR3 extends over 15 amino acids. The CDR3: CAWAAGGTSTDTQYF. The CDR3 DNA follows: TGTGCCTGGGCGGCCGGGGGCACCAGCACAGATACGCAGTATTTT.

V gene TRBV10-3 combines with J gene TRBJ1-4; 12 positions match TRBD1. Trimming at V came to 6 bases and at J to 6 bases, leaving 2 bases not matched to a gene. Germline CDR1 reads ENHRY; CDR2 reads SYGVKD. CDR3 length: 14 residues. The DNA of the CDR3 is TGTGCCATCAGCGGGACAGGGGGCTATGAAAAACTGTTTTTT. This gives the protein CAISGTGGYEKLFF.

V and J are TRBV6-5 and TRBJ2-1, with D possibly being TRBD2 (7 bases). V was pared by 7 bases and J by 6 bases, with 10 bases between. Germline CDR1 MNHEY, CDR2 SVGAGI. The CDR3 loop spans 12 amino acids. This CDR3 is CASKRGANEQFF. The CDR3 nucleotides are TGTGCCAGCAAACGGGGGGCCAATGAGCAGTTCTTC.

The rearrangement uses TRBV7-8 and TRBJ1-5, with D unclear. CDR3 length: 13 residues. The germline V and J ends were trimmed by 6 bases and 2 bases, with 8 bases remaining between them. The germline gives CDR1 SGHVS, CDR2 FQNEAQ. CDR3 amino acids: CASSPRGNQPQHF. In DNA, the CDR3 is TGTGCCAGCAGTCCAAGGGGCAATCAGCCCCAGCATTTT.

This chain links TRBV6-5 with TRBJ2-1; TRBD2 might be the D (5 bases). Trimming cost V 2 bases and J 0 bases, with 11 bases left between them. This CDR3 spans 16 amino acids. Germline V gene data show CDR1 as MNHEY and CDR2 as SVGAGI. The CDR3 DNA follows: TGTGCCAGCAGTTACCCTTACCGGGACTCCTACAATGAGCAGTTCTTC. Translated: CASSYPYRDSYNEQFF.

The genes are TRBV27 and TRBJ2-1, with 14 bases aligning to TRBD2. J lost 6 bases, V lost 3 bases, and 1 base had no gene match. Germline V gene data show CDR1 as MNHEY and CDR2 as SMNVEV (reference sequence). The CDR3 sequence is 15 residues long. DNA of the CDR3: TGTGCCAGCAGTTTTGGACTAGCGGGAGGCAATGAGCAGTTCTTC. Translating it yields CASSFGLAGGNEQFF.

The chain combines TRBV2 with TRBJ2-5; possibly TRBD2 for D (5 bases). Trimming took off 4 bases at V and 6 bases at J, with 18 bases between the two ends. The length of the CDR3 is 15 residues. In germline, CDR1 is SNHLY, CDR2 FYNNEI. Here the CDR3 reads CASSAGEVSRKTQYF. The CDR3 nucleotides are TGTGCCAGCAGTGCCGGGGAAGTAAGTAGGAAGACCCAGTACTTC.

As for this clone: A much bigger clone sits one base away, suggesting this may be a read error. Other DNA sequences in the same sample also yield this CDR3. V gene TRBV6-6 combines with J gene TRBJ2-2; D gene ambiguous. Trimming shortened V by 2 bases and J by 2 bases, and 3 bases separated the two germline ends. Germline values: CDR1 MNHNY, CDR2 SVGAGI (reference sequence). This CDR3 contains 13 residues. CDR3 amino acids: CASSYQNTGELFF. For the CDR3, the DNA is TGTGCCAGCAGTTACCAAAACACCGGGGAGCTGTTTTTT.

The V call is TRBV6-1, the J call TRBJ1-3; the D is unclear. CDR1 and CDR2 from the germline V gene are MNHNS and SASEGT. Trimming pared 0 bases from V and 4 bases from J, leaving 7 bases between. This CDR3 is built from 14 residues. The CDR3 reads CASSEAPGGNTIYF. CDR3 bases: TGTGCCAGCAGTGAAGCCCCGGGAGGAAACACCATATATTTT.

In this sample, this clone turned up once. The chain uses TRBV5-1 and TRBJ2-3; no clear D gene. Germline CDR1 is SGHRS and CDR2 is YFSETQ. The germline V and J ends were trimmed by 4 bases and 4 bases, with 10 bases remaining between them. This CDR3 comprises 13 residues. CDR3 region: CASSPASSDTQYF. The CDR3 DNA reads as TGCGCCAGCAGCCCAGCCTCATCAGATACGCAGTATTTT.

This clone was recorded only once. The genes are TRBV7-9 and TRBJ1-2, with no clear D. Trimming left V 2 bases short and J 1 base short, with 8 bases between. Germline V CDR1 and CDR2: SEHNR, FQNEAQ (reference sequence). The CDR3 sequence is 14 residues long. The CDR3 loop is CASSLSGFNYGYTF. The CDR3 DNA is TGTGCCAGCAGCTTAAGTGGATTTAACTATGGCTACACCTTC. Variable domain in full (rest from reference TRBV7-9 and TRBJ1-2): DTGVSQNPRHKITKRGQNVTFRCDPISEHNRLYWYRQTLGQGPEFLTYFQNEAQLEKSRLLSDRFSAERPKGSFSTLEIQRTEQGDSAMYLCASSLSGFNYGYTFGSGTRLTVV.

The chain recombines TRBV15 with TRBJ2-3, with D perhaps TRBD1 or TRBD2 (5 bases each). CDR3 length equals 16 residues. The ends were cut back, 4 bases at V and 0 bases at J, with 14 bases in the middle. CDR1 LNHNV and CDR2 YYDKDF come from the germline V gene (reference sequence). This CDR3 is CATSTPSGRSTDTQYF. As DNA, the CDR3 is TGTGCCACCAGCACCCCCTCGGGACGTAGCACAGATACGCAGTATTTT. Variable domain in full (rest from reference TRBV15 and TRBJ2-3): DAMVIQNPRYQVTQFGKPVTLSCSQTLNHNVMYWYQQKSSQAPKLLFHYYDKDFNNEADTPDNFQSRRPNTSFCFLDIRSPGLGDTAMYLCATSTPSGRSTDTQYFGPGTRLTVL.

This sequence joins TRBV11-2 and TRBJ2-7; 8 bases are shared with TRBD1. The CDR3 length is 14 residues. V was clipped by 5 bases and J by 1 base; unmatched bases: 4. CDR1 is SGHAT and CDR2 is FQNNGV in the germline V gene. Here the CDR3 DNA reads TGTGCCAGCAGCCCCCGGACAGGGTCCTACGAGCAGTACTTC. Amino acid sequence: CASSPRTGSYEQYF.

The chain joins TRBV6-1 to TRBJ2-7, with D tentatively TRBD1 or TRBD2 (5 bases each). CDR1 is MNHNS, CDR2 SASEGT, per germline. Trimming removed 6 bases from V and 3 bases from J, with 15 bases in between. CDR3 length equals 14 residues. The CDR3, as DNA: TGTGCCAGCAGCCTTAACCGGGACGTCTACGAGCAGTACTTC. Amino acids: CASSLNRDVYEQYF.

This rearrangement joins TRBV28 to TRBJ2-6; D may match TRBD1 or TRBD2 (5 bases each). Germline CDR1 reads MDHEN; CDR2 reads SYDVKM. CDR3 length: 16 residues. V lost 9 bases and J 0 bases, leaving 15 bases between the germline ends. The CDR3 loop reads CASKLGTHSGANVLTF. The CDR3, as DNA: TGTGCCAGTAAACTTGGGACCCACTCTGGGGCCAACGTCCTGACTTTC.

V is TRBV4-2 and J is TRBJ1-2, with 7 bases matching TRBD1. The CDR3 runs to 15 residues. J lost 2 bases, V lost 0 bases, and 3 bases had no gene match. Germline V CDR1 and CDR2: LGHNA, YNFKEQ. The CDR3 sequence is CASSQDPTGNYGYTF. Written as DNA, the CDR3 is TGTGCCAGCAGCCAAGACCCGACAGGGAACTATGGCTACACCTTC.

V gene TRBV28 combines with J gene TRBJ2-7; 9 bases are shared with TRBD2. Germline assignment: CDR1 MDHEN and CDR2 SYDVKM. This CDR3 has 17 residues. The V gene end was trimmed by 2 bases and the J gene end by 3 bases; junction bases not matched to a gene: 11. The CDR3 region is CASSLTLFSSGNYEQYF. In DNA form, the CDR3 reads TGTGCCAGCAGTTTAACCCTTTTCTCTAGCGGGAACTACGAGCAGTACTTC.

The chain employs TRBV14 and TRBJ2-5; TRBD2 might be the D (7 bases). Germline V gives CDR1 SGHDN, CDR2 FVKESK. The V end lost 4 bases, the J end lost 2 bases, and 14 bases lay between the germline ends. The CDR3 consists of 15 residues. CDR3 DNA: TGTGCCAGCAGCCGCGGGGGCTCGGGACAAGAGACCCAGTACTTC. Translated: CASSRGGSGQETQYF.

The sample holds one count of this clone. V and J are TRBV5-1 and TRBJ1-2; no definite D call. The CDR3 runs 13 residues. CDR1 is SGHRS, CDR2 YFSETQ, per germline. Trimming removed 0 bases at V and 5 bases at J, with 8 bases between. The CDR3 DNA follows: TGCGCCAGCAGCTTGGCCAGGATTTATGGCTACACCTTC. Protein sequence: CASSLARIYGYTF. Combining the CDR3 with reference TRBV5-1 and TRBJ1-2 gives the whole variable domain KAGVTQTPRYLIKTRGQQVTLSCSPISGHRSVSWYQQTPGQGLQFLFEYFSETQRNKGNFPGRFSGRQFSNSRSEMNVSTLELGDSALYLCASSLARIYGYTFGSGTRLTVV.

This chain connects TRBV12-5 to TRBJ2-7; D perhaps matches TRBD2 (6 bases). Trimming cost V 0 bases and J 0 bases, with 24 bases left between them. This CDR3 is built from 20 residues. The germline CDR1 and CDR2 sequences are LGHNT and FRNRAP. CDR3 DNA sequence: TGTGCTAGTGGTTTGGTTCCAGCGATACGGGACTCATCGAGCTCCTACGAGCAGTACTTC. Residues: CASGLVPAIRDSSSSYEQYF.

V gene TRBV5-6 combines with J gene TRBJ2-7; D is possibly TRBD2 (5 bases). V shed 3 bases and J shed 7 bases, with 8 bases lying between them. The CDR3 loop spans 11 amino acids. Germline CDR1 is SGHDT and CDR2 is YYEEEE. CDR3 in amino acids: CASSSPGEQYF. The CDR3 DNA follows: TGTGCCAGCAGCTCGCCGGGGGAGCAGTACTTC.

This chain connects TRBV14 to TRBJ1-1, with D possibly TRBD1 on 5 matching bases. The CDR3 sequence is 15 residues long. Trimming stripped 1 base from V and 5 bases from J, with 14 bases between. Per the germline V gene, CDR1 is SGHDN and CDR2 is FVKESK. For the CDR3, the DNA is TGTGCCAGCAGCCAAGTGGGCAGGTGGGGGACTGAAGCTTTCTTT. Its protein product is CASSQVGRWGTEAFF.